The 13 T cell receptor beta chains given below trace back to one sample, sequenced in a study of memory CD4+ T cells and cytomegalovirus serostatus. The sort gate was single viable CD3+CD4+CD8-CD45RO+ cells for memory CD4+ T cells. TCRdb's copy holds only in-frame clones and misses some; the assay was immunoSEQ multiplex PCR. The sample holds tens of thousands of clones, about 74% seen once. Input material: memory CD4+ T cells from blood. The receptor source for this set is an adult in good health and CMV-seronegative.

CDR3 protein: CASSPEGGGASYGYTF. CDR3 nucleotides: TGCGCCAGCAGCCCCGAAGGGGGAGGGGCGTCCTATGGCTACACCTTC. This chain joins TRBV4-3 and TRBJ1-2; possible D gene TRBD1, 6 bases. Germline V CDR1 and CDR2: LGHNA, YSLEER. V gave up 4 bases and J gave up 4 bases, with 19 bases separating them. There are 16 residues in the CDR3.

This clone was seen a single time. This chain links TRBV9 with TRBJ2-2; D remains unclear. The CDR3 is made up of 16 amino acids. Germline loops: CDR1 SGDLS, CDR2 YYNGEE. V lost 5 bases and J lost 2, with 16 bases in between. For the CDR3, the DNA is TGTGCCAGCAGTACCATGGGGTCTCCAAACACCGGGGAGCTGTTTTTT. It encodes CASSTMGSPNTGELFF.

The J gene is TRBJ2-7, the V gene TRBV6-5, with TRBD1 matching over 7 bases. The CDR3 is 15 amino acids. Per germline, CDR1 MNHEY and CDR2 SVGAGI. V dropped 7 bases and J dropped 1; count of bases not matched to a gene: 10. CDR3 residues: CASTPGRGLSYEQYF. The CDR3 DNA reads TGTGCCAGCACCCCGGGAAGGGGGCTGTCCTACGAGCAGTACTTC.

This clone occurred many times. The chain joins TRBV5-5 to TRBJ2-7; D unclear. The CDR3 is 15 residues long. Germline V lookup: CDR1 SGHKS, CDR2 YYEKEE (reference sequence). V was clipped by 4 bases and J by 2 bases, with 16 bases between them. CDR3 bases: TGTGCCAGCAGCCCGAACCGGACCCACACCTACGAGCAGTACTTC. It encodes CASSPNRTHTYEQYF.

This clone was counted once. V gene TRBV5-6 combines with J gene TRBJ1-1, with D perhaps TRBD1 (6 bases). Trimming shortened V by 1 base and J by 6 bases, and 13 bases separated the two germline ends. CDR1 is SGHDT, CDR2 YYEEEE, per germline. This CDR3 is built from 14 residues. The CDR3 protein is CASSLYRVGAEAFF. CDR3 DNA sequence: TGTGCCAGCAGCTTGTACAGGGTAGGTGCTGAAGCTTTCTTT.

This sequence joins TRBV10-2 and TRBJ1-3; no clear D gene. Between the trimmed V and J ends, which lost 2 bases and 2 bases, there was a span of 10 bases. Per the germline V gene, CDR1 is WSHSY and CDR2 is SAAADI. CDR3 length equals 15 residues. CDR3: CASSETAWAGNTIYF. The CDR3 coding sequence is TGCGCCAGCAGTGAGACGGCATGGGCTGGAAACACCATATATTTT.

The chain is built from TRBV10-3 and TRBJ2-3, with 8 bases matching TRBD1. The CDR3 contains 15 residues. Trimming took 4 bases from V and 1 from J; bases not matched to a gene: 4. Germline V gene lookup returns CDR1 ENHRY and CDR2 SYGVKD. DNA of the CDR3: TGTGCCATCAGTGGAGGACAGGGAGGCACAGATACGCAGTATTTT. Protein product: CAISGGQGGTDTQYF.

This rearrangement joins TRBV18 to TRBJ2-7; TRBD2 agrees at 8 bases. Germline V gene lookup returns CDR1 KGHSH and CDR2 LQKENI. This CDR3 is built from 17 residues. The V and J ends lost 0 bases and 1 base, in that order; junction bases with no gene match: 8. The CDR3 is CASSPPGGASGSYEQYF. The DNA of the CDR3 is TGTGCCAGCTCACCACCGGGGGGGGCTAGCGGGTCCTACGAGCAGTACTTC. The full variable domain, completed using reference TRBV18 and TRBJ2-7, is NAGVMQNPRHLVRRRGQEARLRCSPMKGHSHVYWYRQLPEEGLKFMVYLQKENIIDESGMPKERFSAEFPKEGPSILRIQQVVRGDSAAYFCASSPPGGASGSYEQYFGPGTRLTVT.

This chain's CDR3 is CASSLRDRGGFTEAFF. CDR3 nucleotides: TGTGCCAGCAGCCTCCGGGACAGGGGGGGTTTTACTGAAGCTTTCTTT. This rearrangement joins TRBV7-8 to TRBJ1-1, with 11 bases identical to TRBD1. The V gene's germline CDR1 is SGHVS and CDR2 FQNEAQ. V lost 5 bases, J lost 5 bases, and 10 bases stayed unmatched. CDR3 size: 16 residues.

The table lists this clone with a few counts. The chain has TRBV28 and TRBJ1-2; tentatively, D is TRBD1 (6 bases). Germline lookup yields CDR1 MDHEN and CDR2 SYDVKM. The CDR3 runs 14 residues. The V gene lost 2 bases and the J gene lost 4 bases, with 11 bases spanning the gap. This chain's CDR3 is CASSLRLTGYGYTF. For the CDR3, the DNA is TGTGCCAGCAGTTTACGGTTGACAGGCTATGGCTACACCTTC.

The J gene is TRBJ2-5, the V gene TRBV30; D is possibly TRBD1 (5 bases). Trimming took off 5 bases at V and 0 bases at J, with 10 bases between the two ends. Germline V gives CDR1 GTSNPN, CDR2 SVGIG (reference sequence). This CDR3 comprises 13 residues. CDR3 in amino acids: CAWGLDNQETQYF. As DNA, the CDR3 is TGTGCCTGGGGCTTGGACAACCAAGAGACCCAGTACTTC.

A few counts support this clone. The V and J genes are TRBV30 and TRBJ1-5; 10 bases fit TRBD1. The CDR3 sequence is 15 residues long. The germline CDR1 and CDR2 sequences are GTSNPN and SVGIG (reference sequence). The V segment lost 2 bases and the J segment 2 bases; nucleotides outside the gene matches: 3. This chain's CDR3 is CAWSPGTGGNQPQHF. Here the CDR3 DNA reads TGTGCCTGGAGTCCCGGGACAGGGGGCAATCAGCCCCAGCATTTT. Based on the CDR3 plus reference TRBV30 and TRBJ1-5, the full variable domain is SQTIHQWPATLVQPVGSPLSLECTVEGTSNPNLYWYRQAAGRGLQLLFYSVGIGQISSEVPQNLSASRPQDRQFILSSKKLLLSDSGFYLCAWSPGTGGNQPQHFGDGTRLSIL.

This chain connects TRBV6-5 to TRBJ1-4; TRBD1 aligns across 8 bases. After removal of 6 bases from V and 7 bases from J, the junction contained 10 bases not matched to a gene. The CDR3 consists of 15 residues. Germline-derived CDR1 and CDR2 are MNHEY and SVGAGI. CDR3: CASSPDRGGGEKLFF. DNA of the CDR3: TGTGCCAGCAGCCCCGACAGGGGTGGGGGTGAAAAACTGTTTTTT.